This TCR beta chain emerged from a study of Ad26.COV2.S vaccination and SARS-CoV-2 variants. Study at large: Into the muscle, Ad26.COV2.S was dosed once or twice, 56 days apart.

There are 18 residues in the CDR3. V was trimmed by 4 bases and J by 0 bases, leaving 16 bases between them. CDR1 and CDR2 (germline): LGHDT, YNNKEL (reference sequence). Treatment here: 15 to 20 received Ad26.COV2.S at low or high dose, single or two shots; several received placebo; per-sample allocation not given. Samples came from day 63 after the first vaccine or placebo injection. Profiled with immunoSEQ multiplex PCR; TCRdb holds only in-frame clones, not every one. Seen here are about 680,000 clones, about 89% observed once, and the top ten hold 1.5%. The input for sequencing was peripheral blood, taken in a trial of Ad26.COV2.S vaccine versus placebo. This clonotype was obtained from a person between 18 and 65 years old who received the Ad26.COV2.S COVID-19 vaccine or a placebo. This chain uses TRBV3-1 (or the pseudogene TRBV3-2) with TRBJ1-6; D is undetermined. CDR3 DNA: TGTGCCAGCAGCCCAACAGTCTTTTCGAGCTCCTATAATTCACCCCTCCACTTT. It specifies CASSPTVFSSSYNSPLHF.